These T cell receptor beta chains were read from a single sample in a study of blood T cell repertoires in COVID-19. The data were produced by immunoSEQ multiplex PCR, yet TCRdb's version contains in-frame clones alone and is incomplete. This table holds 80,000 to 90,000 clones, around 85% found once. Sequencing used peripheral blood. The receptors were gathered from a woman over 75 with COVID-19, enrolled during active disease. Each CDR3 is given without its conserved first and last residue.

v_call: TRBV28
j_call: TRBJ1-1
cdr3_aa: ASSALVIRRGTAF

v_call: TRBV7-9
j_call: TRBJ2-5
cdr3_aa: ASSLYRPQETQY

v_call: TRBV7-8
j_call: TRBJ2-3
cdr3_aa: ASSPIASTQY

v_call: TRBV9
j_call: TRBJ1-6
cdr3_aa: ASSVRAGQGNSPLH

v_call: TRBV6-5
j_call: TRBJ2-7
cdr3_aa: ASTLPGGSYEQY

v_call: TRBV4-1
j_call: TRBJ2-6
cdr3_aa: ASSQEFPGQVSSGANVLT

v_call: TRBV3-1/TRBV3-2
j_call: TRBJ2-1
cdr3_aa: ASSLAAGEQF

v_call: TRBV9
j_call: TRBJ2-1
cdr3_aa: ASSELAGDTYNEQF

v_call: TRBV3-1/TRBV3-2
j_call: TRBJ1-4
cdr3_aa: ASSRTGGDEKLF

v_call: TRBV3-1/TRBV3-2
j_call: TRBJ1-1
cdr3_aa: ASSQRGGVEAF

v_call: TRBV18
j_call: TRBJ1-1
cdr3_aa: ASSLGQEEAF

v_call: TRBV5-4
j_call: TRBJ2-5
cdr3_aa: ASSYGQEETQY

v_call: TRBV5-1
j_call: TRBJ2-2
cdr3_aa: ASSRTGGDTGELF

v_call: TRBV6-6
j_call: TRBJ1-1
cdr3_aa: ASRTGTGVTVAF

v_call: TRBV6-5
j_call: TRBJ1-1
cdr3_aa: ASTGSRQVEAF

v_call: TRBV7-3
j_call: TRBJ1-6
cdr3_aa: ASSLSGLNSPLH

v_call: TRBV27
j_call: TRBJ2-3
cdr3_aa: ASSLPSGNRGDTQY

v_call: TRBV9
j_call: TRBJ1-1
cdr3_aa: ASSQDMGTEAF

v_call: TRBV27
j_call: TRBJ2-2
cdr3_aa: ASTQGQTNTGELF

v_call: TRBV18
j_call: TRBJ1-2
cdr3_aa: ASSPFGTDSYGYT

v_call: TRBV14
j_call: TRBJ2-7
cdr3_aa: ASSQVWTGVEQY

v_call: TRBV7-2
j_call: TRBJ1-1
cdr3_aa: ASSSRSPGGPEAF

v_call: TRBV9
j_call: TRBJ1-1
cdr3_aa: ASSQGQGKMNTEAF

v_call: TRBV6-5
j_call: TRBJ1-1
cdr3_aa: ASLYNTEAF

v_call: TRBV5-1
j_call: TRBJ2-1
cdr3_aa: ASSFTSGNHNEQF

v_call: TRBV5-1
j_call: TRBJ2-7
cdr3_aa: ASSLTGGGRGEQY

v_call: TRBV5-1
j_call: TRBJ2-3
cdr3_aa: ASRTSGATTDTQY

v_call: TRBV11-3
j_call: TRBJ2-7
cdr3_aa: ASSFATGNYEQY

v_call: TRBV7-3
j_call: TRBJ2-3
cdr3_aa: ASSLTLLAGKDTQY

v_call: TRBV4-1
j_call: TRBJ2-5
cdr3_aa: ASSPSLGRAVETQY

v_call: TRBV6-6
j_call: TRBJ2-7
cdr3_aa: ASSYVPPGQGGEQY

v_call: TRBV27
j_call: TRBJ2-7
cdr3_aa: ASSFLSSYEQY

v_call: TRBV5-4
j_call: TRBJ2-3
cdr3_aa: ASSLGTSGVTDTQY

v_call: TRBV15
j_call: TRBJ2-7
cdr3_aa: ATSRRPQGTYEQY

v_call: TRBV27
j_call: TRBJ2-7
cdr3_aa: ASSPGQGALRSYEQY

v_call: TRBV6-2/TRBV6-3
j_call: TRBJ2-3
cdr3_aa: ASSYLSGPYTDTQY

v_call: TRBV6-6
j_call: TRBJ1-5
cdr3_aa: ASTQTAYSNQPQH

v_call: TRBV11-2
j_call: TRBJ2-5
cdr3_aa: ASSLDFRLAGGETQY

v_call: TRBV5-1
j_call: TRBJ2-3
cdr3_aa: ASSLGTASTDTQY

v_call: TRBV14
j_call: TRBJ1-3
cdr3_aa: ASSRDRPSSGNTIY

v_call: TRBV11-2
j_call: TRBJ2-1
cdr3_aa: ASSFEANEQF

v_call: TRBV18
j_call: TRBJ2-7
cdr3_aa: ASSLAGDLYEQY

v_call: TRBV19
j_call: TRBJ1-4
cdr3_aa: ASSIGEKLF

v_call: TRBV9
j_call: TRBJ1-2
cdr3_aa: ASSVLSGGTYGYT

v_call: TRBV6-6
j_call: TRBJ2-5
cdr3_aa: ASSYSTGMRETQY

v_call: TRBV7-2
j_call: TRBJ2-3
cdr3_aa: ASSARGGAVDTQY

v_call: TRBV18
j_call: TRBJ2-2
cdr3_aa: ASSPLEGVGELF

v_call: TRBV5-1
j_call: TRBJ1-4
cdr3_aa: ASSLRDRGSTNEKLF

v_call: TRBV7-9
j_call: TRBJ1-2
cdr3_aa: ASSLANSNYGYT

v_call: TRBV3-1/TRBV3-2
j_call: TRBJ2-3
cdr3_aa: ASSQGTWTGTDTQY

v_call: TRBV2
j_call: TRBJ1-1
cdr3_aa: ASRTDRDTEAF

v_call: TRBV10-3
j_call: TRBJ1-5
cdr3_aa: AATDNRPNQPQH